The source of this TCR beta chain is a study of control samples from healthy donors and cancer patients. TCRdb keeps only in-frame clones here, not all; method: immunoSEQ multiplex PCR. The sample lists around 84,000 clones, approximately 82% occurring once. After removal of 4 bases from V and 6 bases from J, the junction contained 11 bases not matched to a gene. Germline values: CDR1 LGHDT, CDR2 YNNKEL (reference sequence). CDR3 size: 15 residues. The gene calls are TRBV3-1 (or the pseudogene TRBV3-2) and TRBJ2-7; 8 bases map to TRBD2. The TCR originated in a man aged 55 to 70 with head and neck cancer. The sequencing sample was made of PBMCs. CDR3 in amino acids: CASSPRTSFWSEQYF. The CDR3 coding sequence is TGTGCCAGCAGCCCTAGGACTAGCTTTTGGTCCGAGCAGTACTTC.